This T cell receptor (beta chain) was captured in a study of siplizumab effects on memory and regulatory T cells. Assay used: immunoSEQ multiplex PCR; TCRdb lists only in-frame clones, some missing. Of fewer than 80,000 clones listed, 93% were seen once; the top ten hold over 4%. Germline lookup yields CDR1 MNHEY and CDR2 SVGAGI. The CDR3 runs 16 residues. With 0 bases removed from V and 3 bases from J, the gap between germline ends came to 15 bases. Sequencing input: CD8+ T cells sorted from blood. This TCR was recovered from a human donor in good health. The chain employs TRBV6-5 and TRBJ2-7; D is possibly TRBD2 (5 bases). This chain's CDR3 is CASSYSAAPPDYEQYF. DNA for the CDR3: TGTGCCAGCAGTTACTCAGCGGCACCACCGGACTACGAGCAGTACTTC.